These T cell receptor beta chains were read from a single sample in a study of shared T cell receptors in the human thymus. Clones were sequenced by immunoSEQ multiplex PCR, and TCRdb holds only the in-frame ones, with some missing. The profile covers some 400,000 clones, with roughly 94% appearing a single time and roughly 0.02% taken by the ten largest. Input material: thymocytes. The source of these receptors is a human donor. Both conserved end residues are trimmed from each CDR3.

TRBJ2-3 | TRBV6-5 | ASSYSQGADTQY
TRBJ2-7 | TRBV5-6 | ASSLVLAGEYNEQY
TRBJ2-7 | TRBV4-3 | ASSQTTPGQGAYEQY
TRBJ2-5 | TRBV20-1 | SAPGGETQY
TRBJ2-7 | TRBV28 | ASSLSPRTGTKDEQY
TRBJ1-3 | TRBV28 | ASSSPTGARNTIY
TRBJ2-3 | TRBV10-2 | ASRKTNTDTQY
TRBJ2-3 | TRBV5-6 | ASSLRGPRTTDTQY
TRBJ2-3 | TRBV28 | ATLEGQGCTDTQY
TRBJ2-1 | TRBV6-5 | ASRTGLAALNEQF
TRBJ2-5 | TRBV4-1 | ASSQVAPPGQTQETQY
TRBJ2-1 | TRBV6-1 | ASSEVRTSGRGEQF
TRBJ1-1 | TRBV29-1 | SALKGVSTEAF
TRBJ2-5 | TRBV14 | ASSQALPGEETQY